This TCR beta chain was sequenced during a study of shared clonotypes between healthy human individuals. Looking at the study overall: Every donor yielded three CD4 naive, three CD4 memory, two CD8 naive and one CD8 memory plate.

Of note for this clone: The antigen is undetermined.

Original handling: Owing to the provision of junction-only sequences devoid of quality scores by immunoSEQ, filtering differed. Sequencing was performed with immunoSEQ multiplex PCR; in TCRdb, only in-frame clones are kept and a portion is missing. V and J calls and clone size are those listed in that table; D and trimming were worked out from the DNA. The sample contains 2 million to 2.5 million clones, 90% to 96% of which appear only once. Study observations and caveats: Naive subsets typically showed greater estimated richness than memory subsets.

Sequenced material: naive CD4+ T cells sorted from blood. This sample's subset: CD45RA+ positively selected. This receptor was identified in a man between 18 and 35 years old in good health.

The CDR3 is CAWSSVAGNEQFF. The CDR3 DNA follows: TGTGCCTGGAGTTCGGTAGCGGGAAATGAGCAGTTCTTC. The gene calls are TRBV30 and TRBJ2-1, with 8 bases that match TRBD2. This CDR3 comprises 13 residues. Per germline, CDR1 GTSNPN and CDR2 SVGIG (reference sequence). After removal of 2 bases from V and 7 bases from J, the junction contained 4 bases not matched to a gene. Full variable domain (remainder filled in from reference TRBV30 and TRBJ2-1): SQTIHQWPATLVQPVGSPLSLECTVEGTSNPNLYWYRQAAGRGLQLLFYSVGIGQISSEVPQNLSASRPQDRQFILSSKKLLLSDSGFYLCAWSSVAGNEQFFGPGTRLTVL.